This T cell receptor beta chain was recorded in a study of T cell responses to AZD1222 COVID-19 vaccine. This clone has just a few counts. TCRdb's copy holds only in-frame clones and misses some; the assay was immunoSEQ multiplex PCR. The sample includes roughly 82,000 clones, about 88% of them seen just once. CDR1 is PRHDT and CDR2 is FYEKMQ in the germline V gene (reference sequence). The CDR3 contains 13 residues. Trimming pared 6 bases from V and 3 bases from J, leaving 6 bases between. The sequenced sample was peripheral blood, obtained on day 0 of AZD1222 vaccination. The chain joins TRBV13 to TRBJ2-6; D is unresolved. The clonotype was recovered from an adult in good health. The CDR3 loop is CASSIDGANVLTF. The CDR3, as DNA: TGTGCCAGCAGTATTGATGGGGCCAACGTCCTGACTTTC.